The table lists the clone carrying this T cell receptor (beta chain) with a few counts. Antigen specificity is unknown. RNA transcripts were the template for amplifying TCR beta CDR3 regions. First-round RT-PCR with HTBI primers amplified the TCR CDR3 region. MiXCR was run by TCRdb on the multiplex PCR reads, yielding one entry per CDR3 protein. The top ten clones hold about 17% of a sample with approximately 610,000 distinct CDR3 sequences, approximately 16% of them seen once. Germline values: CDR1 SEHNR, CDR2 FQNEAQ (reference sequence). V was shortened by 5 bases and J by 4 bases, with 14 bases between the two germline ends. The CDR3 sequence is 14 residues long. If no ophthalmopathy progression occurred within 18 months, Graves' hyperthyroidism was stable. Uncontrolled infection, other autoimmune disease, pregnancy and lactation each barred patients from inclusion. Diagnoses were made from clinical symptoms, serum measures (thyroxine and TRAb), thyroid ultrasound and orbital computed tomography.

The entry originates in a study of T cells in Graves' hyperthyroidism and ophthalmopathy. Study outcomes and limitations: The model predicted ophthalmopathy a median approximately seven months before onset.

The sequence was obtained from a woman under 30 with Graves' hyperthyroidism. Sequencing used blood. The gene calls are TRBV7-9 and TRBJ1-2; D gene ambiguous. The CDR3 nucleotides read TGTGCCAGCAGCCAAGCAGGAACCCCCTATGGCTACACCTTC. Translating it yields CASSQAGTPYGYTF.